What follows describes a single T cell receptor (beta chain). This clone was detected a few times. This clone's antigen is unknown. No qualities accompany the bases; no much larger clone lies one base away. The germline V gene (reference sequence) sets CDR1 to SEHNR and CDR2 to FQNEAQ. Cut back by 4 bases and 3 bases, the V and J ends lie 16 bases apart. The CDR3 spans 16 residues, from the cysteine through the phenylalanine. The CDR3 DNA has 48 bases and is translated from base 1. The immunoSEQ Assay was the method used to sequence TCRbeta CDR3 regions. After extraction, genomic DNA underwent amplification by bias-controlled multiplex PCR, followed by high-throughput sequencing. The authors' pipeline ran thus. To quantify the absolute abundance of each unique TCRbeta CDR3 region, sequences were collapsed and filtered. T cell fraction was estimated by normalizing TCRbeta template counts to usable DNA, which was measured by amplifying reference genes present in all nucleated cells. Repertoire TCRs were annotated as SARS-CoV-2-specific by exact matching of V gene, CDR3 amino acid sequence and J gene to a known reactive TCR set. MIRA supplied the reference SARS-CoV-2 TCR set, which was filtered for enrichment in COVID-19-positive ImmuneCODE repertoires so that public or cross-reactive TCRs were removed. Based on the MIRA antigens, annotated TCRs were further analysed at the level of specific ORF or position within ORF. Breadth was defined as annotated unique rearrangements over total unique productive rearrangements; depth was the summed frequency of those rearrangements. TCR breadth was compared between groups using two-sided Wilcoxon rank-sum tests. Held by TCRdb, this immuneACCESS table contains in-frame sequences only and omits some clones. Under half of the omission traces to an unresolved V gene where checked; the cause of the rest is unknown. V and J calls and clone size are copied from that table; D and trimming were computed from the DNA. A total of roughly 680,000 clones appear in this sample, around 90% of them only once. Jointly, the top ten make up over 1.3% of the sample.

This specimen belongs to a study of Ad26.COV2.S vaccination and SARS-CoV-2 variants (TCRdb year 2021). At the level of the whole study: Vaccine-arm donors were drawn from COV1001, a multicentre, randomized, double-blind, placebo-controlled phase I-IIa trial of Ad26.COV2.S in healthy adults. Ad26.COV2.S was administered intramuscularly at 5 x 10^10 or 1 x 10^11 viral particles, either as a single shot or as two shots given 56 days apart. The specificity and breadth of SARS-CoV-2-reactive T cell receptors after Ad26.COV2.S vaccination were assessed by TCRbeta repertoire sequencing. The TCR-sequenced set comprised approximately 30 samples: some 20 Ad26.COV2.S vaccine recipients, 5 placebo recipients and 8 SARS-CoV-2 convalescent individuals. Trial participants were randomized into five groups of five: low-dose or high-dose Ad26.COV2.S given once or twice, or placebo on both occasions. Throughout the experiments and outcome assessment, investigators stayed blinded to trial group allocation. Paper-wide results and their limitations: According to the authors, total T cell responses may have been underestimated by the TCR breadth and depth analyses. After vaccination, substantial breadth of spike-specific CD8+ and CD4+ T cell responses was reported. Vaccine and placebo recipients had similar non-spike TCR breadth, a finding consistent with the vaccine containing only spike. Comparing responses between vaccine doses or regimens was not something the study was powered to do. Spike-specific TCR breadth was higher in Ad26.COV2.S recipients than in placebo recipients (P = 0.0014).

Read against the paper, the sample's treatment or condition label means: roughly 20 received Ad26.COV2.S at low or high dose, single or two shots; about 5 received placebo; per-sample allocation not given. Repertoires of vaccine and placebo recipients were sequenced from samples collected on day 63 after the first injection. In Cohort 1b, 25 or so adults aged 18-55 years were enrolled at a single site in Boston, USA, between 29 July and 7 August 2020. As a vaccine, Ad26.COV2.S was a replication-incompetent adenovirus type 26 vector that expressed a prefusion-stabilized SARS-CoV-2 spike protein derived from the original Wuhan strain.

This sequence was found in a person between 18 and 65 years old who received the Ad26.COV2.S COVID-19 vaccine or a placebo. The rearrangement combines TRBV7-9 with TRBJ1-5, with no reliable assignment of the D segment. The sample consisted of peripheral blood, taken in a trial of Ad26.COV2.S vaccine versus placebo. The nucleotide sequence is given as TGTGCCAGCAGCTCGGCTGGAGGGCCCTTCAATCAGCCCCAGCATTTT. Its coded protein is CASSSAGGPFNQPQHF.